The source of this T cell receptor beta chain is a study of OX40 agonist ivuxolimab in advanced cancers. This CDR3 spans 14 amino acids. CDR1 is SGHDT and CDR2 is YYEEEE in the germline V gene. V lost 4 bases and J lost 4, with 14 bases in between. Produced via immunoSEQ multiplex PCR; TCRdb's table is partial and in-frame only. The sample yields about 58,000 clones, roughly 77% seen once. This chain links TRBV5-6 with TRBJ1-2; no clear D. The specimen was CD4+ or CD8+ T cells sorted from blood, collected in a trial of the OX40 agonist ivuxolimab. The sequence was collected from an adult with an advanced solid tumor such as melanoma, head and neck, liver or kidney cancer. For the CDR3, the DNA is TGTGCCAGCAGCCAAGCGCGTATCGGCTATGGCTACACCTTC. Protein product: CASSQARIGYGYTF.